The 24 T cell receptor beta chains given below trace back to one sample, sequenced in a study of control samples from healthy donors and cancer patients. Only in-frame clones appear in the TCRdb table, and some are missing; sequencing was by immunoSEQ multiplex PCR. The sample totals 150,000 to 200,000 clones; its top ten clones hold 2% to 2.5%. Source material: blood. The receptor set was obtained from a woman aged 25 to 39 in good health.

The chain couples TRBV5-5 to TRBJ1-1, with a possible D match to TRBD1 (6 bases). This CDR3 is 15 amino acids long. The V end lost 2 bases, the J end lost 0 bases, and 11 bases lay between the germline ends. The V gene's germline CDR1 is SGHKS and CDR2 YYEKEE (reference sequence). In DNA, the CDR3 is TGTGCCAGCAGCTTTCGGACAGCTTTGAACACTGAAGCTTTCTTT. It translates to CASSFRTALNTEAFF.

CDR3: CATSTGTKEAFF. In DNA form, the CDR3 reads TGTGCCACCAGTACCGGGACAAAAGAAGCTTTCTTT. The chain joins TRBV24-1 to TRBJ1-1, with a weak D call TRBD1 (6 bases). CDR1 and CDR2 from the germline V gene are KGHDR and SFDVKD. V lost 6 bases, J lost 8 bases, and 12 bases lay in between. The CDR3 extends over 12 amino acids.

The rearrangement joins TRBV7-9 to TRBJ2-2; 10 nucleotides agree with TRBD1. Germline V gives CDR1 SEHNR, CDR2 FQNEAQ (reference sequence). CDR3 length equals 19 residues. V trimming: 2 bases; J trimming: 6 bases; junction bases outside the gene matches: 15. As DNA, the CDR3 is TGTGCCAGCAGCTTATTTTCGGGAGGTCGGGACAGGGGAGCCGGGGAGCTGTTTTTT. This encodes CASSLFSGGRDRGAGELFF.

The chain links TRBV5-1 to TRBJ2-5, with TRBD1 matching over 8 bases. The germline V gene encodes CDR1 SGHRS and CDR2 YFSETQ. The J segment lost 5 bases and the V segment lost 2 bases, leaving 8 bases of the junction unmatched. The CDR3 is 15 residues long. CDR3 DNA: TGCGCCAGCAGCTTACGGACAGGGACAGTGGAGACCCAGTACTTC. Translating gives CASSLRTGTVETQYF.

The chain employs TRBV5-1 and TRBJ1-4; TRBD1 is a possible D gene (5 bases). This CDR3 comprises 14 residues. Germline-derived CDR1 and CDR2 are SGHRS and YFSETQ. V lost 7 bases and J lost 7, with 17 bases in between. CDR3 in DNA: TGCGCCAGCGCCCTGGACACCCCTGGTGAAAAACTGTTTTTT. Translated, it gives CASALDTPGEKLFF.

The V gene is TRBV5-3, the J gene TRBJ1-1, with 8 bases identical to TRBD1. TRBV5-3 is classed as an ORF, of uncertain function. The CDR3 has 16 residues. V lost 4 bases and J lost 4; bases outside the gene matches: 12. CDR3 coding DNA: TGTGCCAGAAGCCATGATTCAGGGGGCGCCCCCACTGAAGCTTTCTTT. Protein sequence: CARSHDSGGAPTEAFF.

The chain recombines TRBV4-1 with TRBJ1-2; TRBD1 matches at 8 bases. The germline CDR1 and CDR2 sequences are MGHRA and YSYEKL. Trimming cost V 2 bases and J 3 bases; bases outside gene matches: 8. The CDR3 contains 16 residues. For the CDR3, the DNA is TGCGCCAGCAGCCAACTTCCCGGGACAGGATACTATGGCTACACCTTC. Translation gives CASSQLPGTGYYGYTF.

The chain carries TRBV7-9 and TRBJ1-2, with a tentative D call TRBD1 (5 bases). This CDR3 comprises 14 residues. Germline V lookup: CDR1 SEHNR, CDR2 FQNEAQ (reference sequence). Trimming removed 3 bases at V and 4 bases at J, with 12 bases between. The CDR3 DNA reads as TGTGCCAGCAGCTTCGGCCAGGGCGTCTATGGCTACACCTTC. Its protein is CASSFGQGVYGYTF.

The chain has TRBV18 and TRBJ1-2, with D possibly TRBD1 on 5 matching bases. The CDR3 consists of 14 residues. Germline V lookup: CDR1 KGHSH, CDR2 LQKENI. V was shortened by 6 bases and J by 0 bases, with 11 bases between the two germline ends. The CDR3 nucleotides read TGTGCCAGCTCTAGGGACGGTGCTAACTATGGCTACACCTTC. Protein product: CASSRDGANYGYTF. The entire variable domain, with the rest obtained from reference TRBV18 and TRBJ1-2, is as follows: NAGVMQNPRHLVRRRGQEARLRCSPMKGHSHVYWYRQLPEEGLKFMVYLQKENIIDESGMPKERFSAEFPKEGPSILRIQQVVRGDSAAYFCASSRDGANYGYTFGSGTRLTVV.

Worth noting for this clone: Within the sample, other DNA sequences also encode this same CDR3. The chain couples TRBV5-1 to TRBJ1-6; TRBD1 aligns across 7 bases. The CDR3 has 14 residues. Trimming removed 4 bases from V and 10 bases from J; junction bases left unmatched: 8. Germline loops: CDR1 SGHRS, CDR2 YFSETQ. This CDR3 reads CASSLDRAGSPLHF. CDR3 bases: TGCGCCAGCAGCCTAGACAGGGCCGGATCACCCCTCCACTTT.

The V gene is TRBV6-5, the J gene TRBJ1-6; the D gene is possibly TRBD1 (5 bases). V was trimmed by 10 bases and J by 3 bases, leaving 13 bases between them. This CDR3 spans 14 amino acids. Looked up from germline, CDR1 is MNHEY and CDR2 is SVGAGI. CDR3: CATIQTDYNSPLHF. CDR3 nucleotides: TGTGCCACTATCCAGACAGACTATAATTCACCCCTCCACTTT.

CDR3 DNA sequence: TGTGCCAGCAGTTACGGGGTTGAGGCTTTCTTT. Translated, it gives CASSYGVEAFF. V gene TRBV6-5 combines with J gene TRBJ1-1; D unresolved. This CDR3 spans 11 amino acids. CDR1 is MNHEY and CDR2 is SVGAGI in the germline V gene. V lost 2 bases and J lost 11, with 9 bases in between.

The gene calls are TRBV7-9 and TRBJ2-2, with D perhaps matching TRBD2 (5 bases). V was trimmed by 5 bases and J by 0 bases, leaving 10 bases between them. The CDR3 has 15 residues. Germline lookup yields CDR1 SEHNR and CDR2 FQNEAQ (reference sequence). DNA of the CDR3: TGTGCCAGCAGCAAAGCGGAGTCGAACACCGGGGAGCTGTTTTTT. It codes for CASSKAESNTGELFF.

The chain carries TRBV5-1 and TRBJ2-5, with D possibly matching TRBD1 (6 bases). Deletions cut 6 bases from V and 4 bases from J, with 16 bases between. This CDR3 spans 14 amino acids. Per the germline V gene, CDR1 is SGHRS and CDR2 is YFSETQ. Written as DNA, the CDR3 is TGCGCCAGCAAGGTCGGACAGCCCGGAGAGACCCAGTACTTC. Protein sequence: CASKVGQPGETQYF. The full variable domain, rest sourced from reference TRBV5-1 and TRBJ2-5, is KAGVTQTPRYLIKTRGQQVTLSCSPISGHRSVSWYQQTPGQGLQFLFEYFSETQRNKGNFPGRFSGRQFSNSRSEMNVSTLELGDSALYLCASKVGQPGETQYFGPGTRLLVL.

The chain joins TRBV10-3 to TRBJ1-5, with D possibly matching TRBD1 (5 bases). This CDR3 has 13 amino acids. V lost 8 bases and J lost 3, with 11 bases in between. CDR1 is ENHRY and CDR2 is SYGVKD in the germline V gene. CDR3 nucleotide sequence: TGTGCCATCTCCTCAGGGTACAATCAGCCCCAGCATTTT. Its translation: CAISSGYNQPQHF.

V gene TRBV7-2 combines with J gene TRBJ1-1; D is perhaps TRBD1 (5 bases). Germline V gene lookup returns CDR1 SGHTA and CDR2 FQGNSA. CDR3 length: 15 residues. Trimming pared 2 bases from V and 8 bases from J, leaving 18 bases between. Written as DNA, the CDR3 is TGTGCCAGCAGCTTAACCCGAACCATGACAGAGGAAGCTTTCTTT. Protein sequence: CASSLTRTMTEEAFF.

The chain employs TRBV10-1 and TRBJ1-1; TRBD1 aligns across 10 bases. With 6 bases clipped from V and 4 bases from J, the junction kept 2 bases outside the gene matches. CDR3 size: 13 residues. CDR1 and CDR2 from the germline V gene are WNHNN and SYGVQD (reference sequence). DNA for the CDR3: TGCGCCAGCAGCGACAGGGGGCCCACTGAAGCTTTCTTT. Protein product: CASSDRGPTEAFF.

The V gene is TRBV6-5, the J gene TRBJ1-1, with D uncertain. Germline V CDR1 and CDR2: MNHEY, SVGAGI. This CDR3 contains 15 residues. The V end lost 1 base, the J end lost 0 bases, and 9 bases lay between the germline ends. This chain's CDR3 is CASSYWASLNTEAFF. The CDR3 DNA reads TGTGCCAGCAGTTACTGGGCCTCCCTGAACACTGAAGCTTTCTTT.

This chain connects TRBV10-3 to TRBJ1-2; D possibly corresponds to TRBD1 (5 bases). Germline CDR1 reads ENHRY; CDR2 reads SYGVKD. The CDR3 is made up of 14 amino acids. Trimming pared 3 bases from V and 4 bases from J, leaving 12 bases between. CDR3 region: CAISERGGPYGYTF. The CDR3, as DNA: TGTGCCATCAGTGAACGCGGGGGTCCCTATGGCTACACCTTC.

The rearrangement links TRBV4-1 to TRBJ2-7, with D hard to call. Per germline, CDR1 MGHRA and CDR2 YSYEKL. The V end was cut by 0 bases, the J end by 7 bases, with 16 bases between. The CDR3 covers 15 residues. DNA for the CDR3: TGCGCCAGCAGCCAAGAAGTGCAAACGGGTCTTGAGCAGTACTTC. This translates into CASSQEVQTGLEQYF.

V is TRBV18 and J is TRBJ2-7; D assignment may be TRBD1 or TRBD2 (6 bases each). The CDR3 runs 14 residues. Trimming cost V 3 bases and J 7 bases, with 16 bases left between them. Germline CDR1 KGHSH, CDR2 LQKENI. The CDR3 loop is CASSPDSGAEEQYF. The CDR3 DNA sequence: TGTGCCAGCTCACCCGATTCGGGGGCAGAGGAGCAGTACTTC.

The rearrangement uses TRBV28 and TRBJ1-5; TRBD1 aligns across 7 bases. CDR1 is MDHEN and CDR2 is SYDVKM in the germline V gene. The CDR3 is 17 amino acids. The V segment lost 2 bases and the J segment 0 bases; nucleotides outside the gene matches: 7. The CDR3 here is CASSLPGTAASNQPQHF. For the CDR3, the DNA is TGTGCCAGCAGTTTACCCGGGACAGCTGCTAGCAATCAGCCCCAGCATTTT.

CDR3 loop: CASSSPLQPQHF. The CDR3 DNA is TGTGCCAGCAGTTCCCCCCTCCAGCCCCAGCATTTT. J is TRBJ1-5 and V is TRBV27; D is unclear. CDR3 size: 12 residues. In germline, CDR1 is MNHEY, CDR2 SMNVEV (reference sequence). Deletions cut 4 bases from V and 7 bases from J, with 8 bases between.

V gene TRBV24-1 combines with J gene TRBJ1-2; 10 bases fit TRBD1. J lost 4 bases, V lost 12 bases, and 7 bases had no gene match. The CDR3 has 13 amino acids. CDR1 is KGHDR, CDR2 SFDVKD, per germline. The CDR3 sequence: CASRQGAGYGYTF. In DNA form, the CDR3 reads TGTGCCTCACGACAGGGGGCCGGCTATGGCTACACCTTC.